The 9 T cell receptor beta chains reported below all come from one sample, sequenced in a study of monozygotic twins with inflammatory bowel disease. TCRdb reprocessed the 5' RACE reads and reports one entry per CDR3 protein, with no DNA. Its listing shows about 300,000 distinct CDR3 sequences. Sequencing used blood. The receptors were sampled from a human donor with ulcerative colitis or Crohn's disease, or a healthy co-twin of an affected twin (not recorded which).

The gene calls are TRBV20-1 and TRBJ2-7; TCRdb indicates TRBD1, and absent DNA this call remains unverified. Per the germline V gene, CDR1 is DFQATT and CDR2 is SNEGSKA (reference sequence). The CDR3 sequence is 13 residues long. The CDR3 is CSATGDITYEQYF.

The J gene is TRBJ1-3, the V gene TRBV7-2. Germline CDR1 SGHTA, CDR2 FQGNSA. This CDR3 region has 13 residues. Here the CDR3 reads CASSPHFGNTIYF.

V gene TRBV5-1 combines with J gene TRBJ1-1; TCRdb's D call of TRBD1 is untestable without DNA. Germline CDR1 SGHRS, CDR2 YFSETQ. CDR3 length: 14 amino acids. The CDR3 loop is CASSMTGANTEAFF.

The chain employs TRBV5-1 and TRBJ2-1; TCRdb indicates TRBD1, and absent DNA this call remains unverified. Germline V lookup: CDR1 SGHRS, CDR2 YFSETQ. The CDR3 has 14 amino acids. The CDR3 loop reads CASGLGQGAGEQFF.

This chain joins TRBV20-1 and TRBJ2-1; as DNA is missing, the TRBD2 call by TCRdb cannot be tested. CDR1 is DFQATT, CDR2 SNEGSKA, per germline (reference sequence). The CDR3 has 11 amino acids. This chain's CDR3 is CSAGTSGLQFF.

The chain recombines TRBV5-4 with TRBJ2-1; TCRdb indicates TRBD1, and absent DNA this call remains unverified. This CDR3 has 16 residues. From germline, CDR1 is SGHNT and CDR2 YYREEE (reference sequence). The CDR3 loop reads CASSLGAGSSYNEQFF.

The V gene is TRBV10-3, the J gene TRBJ1-2; the TCRdb D gene call, TRBD1, has no DNA to confirm it. This CDR3 is built from 11 residues. Germline loops: CDR1 ENHRY, CDR2 SYGVKD. The chain's CDR3 is CAISIGGGYTF.

This sequence joins TRBV18 and TRBJ2-2. From germline, CDR1 is KGHSH and CDR2 LQKENI. The CDR3 has 18 residues. The chain's CDR3 is CATVTEAGSRGNTGELFF.

This chain connects TRBV5-1 to TRBJ2-1; TCRdb returns TRBD2, unconfirmable since there is no DNA. Germline V lookup: CDR1 SGHRS, CDR2 YFSETQ. The CDR3 contains 17 residues. The CDR3: CASSFAGLAGVYNEQFF.